The text below deals with one T cell receptor (beta chain). This clone's antigen is unknown. Nothing much larger sits one base from this clone, and base qualities are not available. The data derive from a study of control samples from healthy donors and cancer patients (dated by TCRdb to the early 2020s). Receptor amplification or capture employed the immunoSEQ multiplex PCR assay. TCRdb's version of the immuneACCESS table is confined to in-frame rearrangements and falls short of the full clone set. An unresolved V gene accounts for under half of the shortfall where checked; the remainder is of unknown origin. The sample yields 35,000 to 50,000 clones; roughly 85% were counted once. The ten most abundant clones make up 47% of the sample. Unmatched junction bases come to 6, with V trimmed by 4 bases and J by 3 bases. The CDR3 runs 16 residues from the cysteine to the phenylalanine. Just the 48-base CDR3 DNA is kept, in frame starting at base 1. Reading the germline V gene gives CDR1 KGHSH and CDR2 LQKENI.

The sequencing input was blood. This sequence originates from a man between 60 and 75 years old in good health. Recombination linked TRBV18 to TRBJ1-6, with 7 bases matching TRBD1. The bases are TGTGCCAGCTCACTGACAGGGACCTTCTATAATTCACCCCTCCACTTT. This sequence encodes CASSLTGTFYNSPLHF.